Described below is a single TCR beta chain sequence and its context. Authors' data handling: Reference gene primer amplification gave estimated nucleated cell counts. Assay used: immunoSEQ multiplex PCR; TCRdb lists only in-frame clones, some missing. The DNA gave D and trimming, while V, J and clone size come from that table. Among 150,000 to 200,000 clones listed, roughly 89% were seen once. This sample is drawn from a study of blood T cell repertoires in COVID-19. Study context: From the United States, Italy and Spain came samples of acute and convalescent COVID-19. PBMCs, B-cell-depleted T cells, or T cells were the source of the cDNA or gDNA that made up the material.

Germline assignment: CDR1 SGDLS and CDR2 YYNGEE. Trimming took 1 base from V and 7 from J, leaving 6 bases between them. The CDR3 is 13 amino acids. Specimen: peripheral blood. The V and J genes are TRBV9 and TRBJ1-6; no clear D. This clonotype was sampled from a man over 45 with acute or convalescent COVID-19. The CDR3 loop is CASSVMGNSPLHF. CDR3 DNA: TGTGCCAGCAGCGTAATGGGCAATTCACCCCTCCACTTT. Filled out from reference TRBV9 and TRBJ1-6, the complete variable domain reads DSGVTQTPKHLITATGQRVTLRCSPRSGDLSVYWYQQSLDQGLQFLIQYYNGEERAKGNILERFSAQQFPDLHSELNLSSLELGDSALYFCASSVMGNSPLHFGNGTRLTVT.